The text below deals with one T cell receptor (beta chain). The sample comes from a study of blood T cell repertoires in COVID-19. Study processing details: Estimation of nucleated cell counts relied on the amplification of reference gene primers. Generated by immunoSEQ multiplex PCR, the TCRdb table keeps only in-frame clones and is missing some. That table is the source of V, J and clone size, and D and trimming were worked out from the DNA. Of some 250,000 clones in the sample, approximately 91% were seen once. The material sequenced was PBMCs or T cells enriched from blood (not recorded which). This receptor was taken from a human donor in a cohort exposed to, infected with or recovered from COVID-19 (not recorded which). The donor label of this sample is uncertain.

The CDR3 spells CAWSPFSGTENTEAFF. Written as DNA, the CDR3 is TGTGCCTGGAGTCCCTTTTCCGGGACAGAGAACACTGAAGCTTTCTTT. V usage is TRBV30 and J usage is TRBJ1-1; 7 bases line up with TRBD1. Looked up from germline, CDR1 is GTSNPN and CDR2 is SVGIG (reference sequence). CDR3 length: 16 residues. V shed 2 bases and J 1 base; nucleotides not matched to a gene: 10.